Given below is one TCR beta chain in context. Its antigen is as yet unknown. This sample is part of a study of Ad26.COV2.S vaccination and SARS-CoV-2 variants. Regarding the study as a whole: Recipients given vaccine exceeded placebo recipients in spike-specific TCR breadth.

The CDR3 is 15 residues long. In germline, CDR1 is SGHRS, CDR2 YFSETQ. V lost 3 bases and J lost 1, with 13 bases in between. Data came from immunoSEQ multiplex PCR; TCRdb stores just in-frame clones and leaves some out. This repertoire shows about 350,000 clones, 88% found once; its top ten account for 6.4%. Regarding treatment: about 20 received Ad26.COV2.S at low or high dose, single or two shots; several received placebo; per-sample allocation not given. The samples date from day 63 after the first vaccine or placebo injection. The sample was peripheral blood, taken in a trial of Ad26.COV2.S vaccine versus placebo. This clonotype originated in a person aged 18-65 years who received the Ad26.COV2.S COVID-19 vaccine or a placebo. The chain carries TRBV5-1 and TRBJ1-2; TRBD1 might be the D (5 bases). The CDR3 DNA reads TGCGCCAGCAGCTGGGACCCGGGGGGTAACTATGGCTACACCTTC. Translation gives CASSWDPGGNYGYTF.